This T cell receptor (beta chain) was recovered during a study of blood T cell repertoires in COVID-19. The protocol was immunoSEQ multiplex PCR, while the TCRdb copy is restricted to in-frame clones and leaves out a portion. In the table there are tens of thousands of clones, about three quarters of which are singletons. V dropped 5 bases and J dropped 0 bases, with 17 bases sitting between them. Germline V gene sequence: CDR1 MNHEY, CDR2 SMNVEV (reference sequence). The CDR3 is 17 residues long. The J gene is TRBJ2-1, the V gene TRBV27; D may be TRBD2 (6 bases). Input material: peripheral blood. The origin of this receptor is an elderly woman with active or convalescent COVID-19. The DNA of the CDR3 is TGTGCCAGCAGTACCACCCCCGGGGGTTTCTCCTACAATGAGCAGTTCTTC. Translating it yields CASSTTPGGFSYNEQFF.